The 2 T cell receptor beta chains given below trace back to one sample, sequenced in a study of cytomegalovirus exposure and HLA in healthy donors. The protocol was immunoSEQ multiplex PCR, while the TCRdb copy is restricted to in-frame clones and leaves out a portion. This sample has more than 100,000 clones, with about 88% found just once. The sequenced sample was PBMCs. These receptors came from a man in his thirties or forties in good health and CMV-seronegative.

The chain links TRBV18 to TRBJ1-4; D is unresolved. Germline CDR1 and CDR2: KGHSH and LQKENI. V was cut by 3 bases and J by 2 bases, with 16 bases left in between. This CDR3 spans 17 amino acids. The CDR3 DNA follows: TGTGCCAGCTCACCTGAGGGTGCGGCCCGGACTAATGAAAAACTGTTTTTT. Protein: CASSPEGAARTNEKLFF.

This clone was counted once. This chain joins TRBV10-3 and TRBJ2-2; D not certain. This CDR3 comprises 15 residues. CDR1 is ENHRY and CDR2 is SYGVKD in the germline V gene. Trimming left V 8 bases short and J 5 bases short, with 18 bases between. CDR3 nucleotide sequence: TGTGCCATCTCTGCTTCGACGGAGCCGACCGGGGAGCTGTTTTTT. As protein: CAISASTEPTGELFF.